This TCR beta chain was recovered during a study of response to subunit inactivated influenza vaccine. A note on this clonotype: Its matching antigen is unknown.

Each CDR3 protein gets one entry after TCRdb re-called the RT-PCR reads with MiXCR. The table shows more than 550,000 distinct CDR3 sequences, with approximately 10% occurring only once. Whole-study findings and limits: Authors suggested each seasonal influenza vaccination recruits few new T cells.

CDR3 length: 15 amino acids. V lost 3 bases and J lost 3; bases outside the gene matches: 5. From germline, CDR1 is KGHSY and CDR2 FQNENV. The sequence derives from a man aged 45-60 years who received an inactivated influenza vaccine. V and J are TRBV16 and TRBJ2-1, with 7 bases that match TRBD2. This sample comprised PBMCs from blood, obtained on the day of vaccination. This chain's CDR3 is CASSHGRGFYNEQFF. The CDR3 region has the DNA TGTGCCAGCAGCCATGGGCGGGGGTTCTACAATGAGCAGTTCTTC.